What follows are 28 T cell receptor beta chains derived from one specimen sequenced in a study of blood T cell repertoires in COVID-19. The protocol was immunoSEQ multiplex PCR, while the TCRdb copy is restricted to in-frame clones and leaves out a portion. The profile shows about 160,000 clones, over 85% of them singletons. The material sequenced was peripheral blood. Receptors originate from a woman in her fifties or sixties with COVID-19, enrolled during active disease.

The chain is built from TRBV6-5 and TRBJ1-2; D perhaps matches TRBD1 (6 bases). This CDR3 contains 13 residues. V lost 7 bases to trimming and J lost 4 bases, with 13 bases between them. Germline V CDR1 and CDR2: MNHEY, SVGAGI. CDR3 coding DNA: TGTGCCAGCAAGAAAGGGGGATTCTATGGCTACACCTTC. Translated: CASKKGGFYGYTF.

The rearrangement uses TRBV7-9 and TRBJ1-5; 11 positions match TRBD1. This CDR3 has 17 amino acids. Germline loops: CDR1 SEHNR, CDR2 FQNEAQ (reference sequence). Trimming removed 2 bases from V and 5 bases from J; junction bases left unmatched: 8. CDR3 sequence: CASSLSDRGRRYQPQHF. CDR3 DNA sequence: TGTGCCAGCAGCTTATCGGACAGGGGGCGCCGGTATCAGCCCCAGCATTTT.

The V and J genes are TRBV6-5 and TRBJ1-6; 8 nucleotides agree with TRBD1. CDR3 length equals 14 residues. Germline CDR1 is MNHEY and CDR2 is SVGAGI. The ends lost 2 bases at V and 10 bases at J; junction bases unmatched: 4. CDR3 DNA: TGTGCCAGCAGTTACGACAGGGGAGGCTCACCCCTCCACTTT. Its protein is CASSYDRGGSPLHF.

This chain uses TRBV6-5 with TRBJ1-1; 7 bases match TRBD1. Germline V gene lookup returns CDR1 MNHEY and CDR2 SVGAGI. The trim removed 7 bases at V and 1 base at J, leaving 6 bases unmatched. The CDR3 sequence is 14 residues long. This chain's CDR3 is CASMDGQANTEAFF. CDR3 sequence (DNA): TGTGCCAGCATGGACGGACAGGCGAACACTGAAGCTTTCTTT.

This chain links TRBV5-1 with TRBJ1-4; 7 bases map to TRBD1. The germline CDR1 and CDR2 sequences are SGHRS and YFSETQ. Trimming took 2 bases from V and 7 from J; bases not matched to a gene: 8. This CDR3 comprises 15 residues. CDR3: CASSFSDRESEKLFF. The CDR3 nucleotides are TGCGCCAGCAGCTTTTCCGACAGGGAAAGTGAAAAACTGTTTTTT.

CDR3 amino acids: CASGLARDRVAQPQHF. The CDR3 DNA sequence: TGTGCTAGTGGTTTGGCACGGGACAGGGTGGCTCAGCCCCAGCATTTT. The V gene is TRBV12-5, the J gene TRBJ1-5; 9 bases agree with TRBD1. The V gene end was trimmed by 1 base and the J gene end by 6 bases; junction bases not matched to a gene: 7. The germline V gene has CDR1 LGHNT and CDR2 FRNRAP. This CDR3 comprises 16 residues.

CDR3 DNA sequence: TGTGCCACTTCAGGGGGGCCCCATGGCTACACCTTC. Its protein is CATSGGPHGYTF. The V call is TRBV10-3, the J call TRBJ1-2; TRBD1 aligns across 7 bases. CDR1 ENHRY and CDR2 SYGVKD come from the germline V gene. The CDR3 has 12 amino acids. After removal of 10 bases from V and 6 bases from J, the junction contained 8 bases not matched to a gene.

The chain carries TRBV29-1 and TRBJ2-1; 8 bases agree with TRBD1. V gave up 8 bases and J gave up 7 bases; unmatched junction bases: 10. This CDR3 spans 13 amino acids. CDR1 SQVTM and CDR2 ANQGSEA come from the germline V gene. In DNA, the CDR3 is TGCAGCCCGGGACAGGCCCTGGGGAATGAGCAGTTCTTC. This translates into CSPGQALGNEQFF.

The rearrangement uses TRBV18 and TRBJ2-2; TRBD2 matches at 9 bases. From germline, CDR1 is KGHSH and CDR2 LQKENI. V was clipped by 0 bases and J by 4 bases; unmatched bases: 24. This CDR3 is built from 23 residues. CDR3 bases: TGTGCCAGCTCACCACCGAGGATACTACGAGGACTGGCGGGGGGGGCTGGCACCGGGGAGCTGTTTTTT. This codes for CASSPPRILRGLAGGAGTGELFF.

The chain recombines TRBV5-1 with TRBJ2-3; D possibly corresponds to TRBD2 (6 bases). Trimming cost V 0 bases and J 1 base, with 15 bases left between them. The CDR3 extends over 17 amino acids. CDR1 and CDR2 from the germline V gene are SGHRS and YFSETQ. DNA for the CDR3: TGCGCCAGCAGCTTGGCCGGCCCCCGGAGGGGCACAGATACGCAGTATTTT. This codes for CASSLAGPRRGTDTQYF.

V gene TRBV7-8 combines with J gene TRBJ2-7, with D maybe TRBD2 (5 bases). The length of the CDR3 is 15 residues. Trimming removed 2 bases at V and 0 bases at J, with 11 bases between. The V gene's germline CDR1 is SGHVS and CDR2 FQNEAQ. The CDR3 nucleotides read TGTGCCAGCAGCTTATCGGTCGGGATCTCCTACGAGCAGTACTTC. This gives the protein CASSLSVGISYEQYF. Combining the CDR3 with reference TRBV7-8 and TRBJ2-7 gives the whole variable domain GAGVSQSPRYKVAKRGQDVALRCDPISGHVSLFWYQQALGQGPEFLTYFQNEAQLDKSGLPSDRFFAERPEGSVSTLKIQRTQQEDSAVYLCASSLSVGISYEQYFGPGTRLTVT.

J is TRBJ1-4 and V is TRBV19; D remains ambiguous. The V and J ends lost 4 bases and 0 bases respectively, with 6 bases between them. CDR3 length: 14 residues. Germline loops: CDR1 LNHDA, CDR2 SQIVND (reference sequence). DNA for the CDR3: TGTGCCAGTAGTAAGAGGGCAACTAATGAAAAACTGTTTTTT. It is translated as CASSKRATNEKLFF.

The rearrangement links TRBV6-5 to TRBJ2-7; TRBD1 matches 9 bases. The CDR3 extends over 14 amino acids. With 4 bases clipped from V and 6 bases from J, the junction kept 7 bases outside the gene matches. Germline V gene sequence: CDR1 MNHEY, CDR2 SVGAGI. The CDR3 bases are TGTGCCAGCAGTTTGAGACAGGGGGATGTCGAGCAGTACTTC. Translated: CASSLRQGDVEQYF.

CDR3 residues: CASSPPGLAAYNEQFF. The CDR3 DNA reads TGTGCCAGCTCACCACCGGGACTAGCGGCCTACAATGAGCAGTTCTTC. The genes are TRBV18 and TRBJ2-1, with 11 bases aligning to TRBD2. CDR1 is KGHSH, CDR2 LQKENI, per germline. CDR3 length: 16 amino acids. V trimming: 0 bases; J trimming: 2 bases; junction bases outside the gene matches: 0.

V is TRBV5-1 and J is TRBJ1-1, with a possible D match to TRBD1 (6 bases). There are 14 residues in the CDR3. Germline V gives CDR1 SGHRS, CDR2 YFSETQ. The ends were cut back, 4 bases at V and 3 bases at J, with 13 bases in the middle. CDR3 nucleotides: TGCGCCAGCAGCCTGAGGGGGTACGACACTGAAGCTTTCTTT. Amino acids: CASSLRGYDTEAFF.

The genes are TRBV18 and TRBJ2-3, with TRBD1 identical over 9 bases. CDR1 is KGHSH and CDR2 is LQKENI in the germline V gene. Germline trimming cut 4 bases from V and 6 bases from J; bases unmatched to any gene: 8. The CDR3 has 15 amino acids. CDR3 loop: CASSQDRGSGDTQYF. The CDR3 bases are TGTGCCAGCTCACAGGACAGGGGAAGCGGGGATACGCAGTATTTT.

This chain connects TRBV29-1 to TRBJ1-1, with D unresolved. The CDR3 contains 14 residues. The V gene lost 6 bases and the J gene lost 4 bases, with 18 bases spanning the gap. CDR1 is SQVTM, CDR2 ANQGSEA, per germline. The CDR3 is CSVTSVRYGTEAFF. Here the CDR3 DNA reads TGCAGCGTCACCTCGGTCCGGTATGGCACTGAAGCTTTCTTT.

The chain employs TRBV18 and TRBJ1-1, with D possibly TRBD1 on 5 matching bases. Trimming pared 5 bases from V and 1 base from J, leaving 8 bases between. The CDR3 has 13 amino acids. The V gene's germline CDR1 is KGHSH and CDR2 LQKENI. CDR3 DNA: TGTGCCAGCTCAGTACAGGAGAACACTGAAGCTTTCTTT. Translated: CASSVQENTEAFF. Full variable domain (outside the CDR3, taken from reference TRBV18 and TRBJ1-1): NAGVMQNPRHLVRRRGQEARLRCSPMKGHSHVYWYRQLPEEGLKFMVYLQKENIIDESGMPKERFSAEFPKEGPSILRIQQVVRGDSAAYFCASSVQENTEAFFGQGTRLTVV.

V is TRBV6-1 and J is TRBJ1-1; tentatively, D is TRBD1 (5 bases). The germline V and J ends were trimmed by 3 bases and 1 base, with 9 bases remaining between them. The CDR3 consists of 14 residues. CDR1 is MNHNS, CDR2 SASEGT, per germline. Here the CDR3 reads CASSELRGNTEAFF. The CDR3 bases are TGTGCCAGCAGTGAGTTAAGGGGGAACACTGAAGCTTTCTTT.

This sequence joins TRBV7-2 and TRBJ2-7, with TRBD2 identical over 8 bases. CDR1 SGHTA and CDR2 FQGNSA come from the germline V gene. J gave up 5 bases and V 5 bases, and 8 bases lay outside the gene matches. This CDR3 contains 14 residues. The DNA of the CDR3 is TGTGCCAGCAGCCTAAACGGGGGGGTGGACGAGCAGTACTTC. Its protein is CASSLNGGVDEQYF. Filled out from reference TRBV7-2 and TRBJ2-7, the complete variable domain reads GAGVSQSPSNKVTEKGKDVELRCDPISGHTALYWYRQSLGQGLEFLIYFQGNSAPDKSGLPSDRFSAERTGGSVSTLTIQRTQQEDSAVYLCASSLNGGVDEQYFGPGTRLTVT.

The chain uses TRBV7-9 and TRBJ1-5; D may be TRBD1 (5 bases). CDR3 length: 15 amino acids. V dropped 1 base and J dropped 9 bases, with 16 bases sitting between them. The germline CDR1 and CDR2 sequences are SEHNR and FQNEAQ (reference sequence). As DNA, the CDR3 is TGTGCCAGCAGCTTAGGGGCGGGGGGTGAGAGGCCCCAGCATTTT. Encoded protein: CASSLGAGGERPQHF. The full variable domain, with the rest looked up from reference TRBV7-9 and TRBJ1-5, is DTGVSQNPRHKITKRGQNVTFRCDPISEHNRLYWYRQTLGQGPEFLTYFQNEAQLEKSRLLSDRFSAERPKGSFSTLEIQRTEQGDSAMYLCASSLGAGGERPQHFGDGTRLSIL.

The rearrangement links TRBV19 to TRBJ1-5, with 8 bases lining up with TRBD1. The junction had 10 bases not matched to a gene; V was cut back by 8 bases and J by 4 bases. CDR1 is LNHDA and CDR2 is SQIVND in the germline V gene (reference sequence). CDR3 length: 15 residues. In nucleotides, the CDR3 is TGTGCCAGTGCCGGGACAGGCGGCATGAATCAGCCCCAGCATTTT. Translated, it gives CASAGTGGMNQPQHF.

DNA for the CDR3: TGCGCCAGCAGCCTCGACACCCCTGGCACAGATACGCAGTATTTT. Its protein is CASSLDTPGTDTQYF. J is TRBJ2-3 and V is TRBV4-3, with D unclear. V gave up 4 bases and J gave up 1 base, with 12 bases separating them. This CDR3 is 15 amino acids long. Germline V gene data show CDR1 as LGHNA and CDR2 as YSLEER.

This rearrangement joins TRBV4-3 to TRBJ2-5; TRBD1 matches 8 bases. Germline V gene sequence: CDR1 LGHNA, CDR2 YSLEER. CDR3 length: 15 amino acids. The J segment lost 4 bases and the V segment lost 2 bases, leaving 6 bases of the junction unmatched. DNA of the CDR3: TGCGCCAGCAGCCAAAACAGGGGGGTGGGAGAGACCCAGTACTTC. Translation gives CASSQNRGVGETQYF.

This chain links TRBV5-5 with TRBJ1-2; D is undetermined. This CDR3 has 14 residues. Germline V gene lookup returns CDR1 SGHKS and CDR2 YYEKEE (reference sequence). Trimming took 4 bases from V and 2 from J, leaving 12 bases between them. The CDR3, as DNA: TGTGCCAGCAGCCCTGGACGGGGAAACTATGGCTACACCTTC. Amino acids: CASSPGRGNYGYTF.

The V and J genes are TRBV6-1 and TRBJ1-2, with 10 bases fitting TRBD1. The V gene's germline CDR1 is MNHNS and CDR2 SASEGT. V gave up 4 bases and J gave up 5 bases; unmatched junction bases: 19. CDR3 size: 19 residues. The CDR3, as DNA: TGTGCCAGCAGTGGCCGGGACAGGGGTTATGGTCGTGATGGGTATGGCTACACCTTC. Protein sequence: CASSGRDRGYGRDGYGYTF.

This chain uses TRBV6-2 or TRBV6-3 with TRBJ1-6, with no clear D. Germline-derived CDR1 and CDR2 are MNHEY and SVGEGT. V gave up 1 base and J gave up 1 base, with 8 bases separating them. This CDR3 is 16 amino acids long. CDR3 nucleotide sequence: TGTGCCAGCAGTTACTTCCCGGAGTCCTATAATTCACCCCTCCACTTT. This sequence encodes CASSYFPESYNSPLHF.

Only one count was recorded for this clone. The rearrangement links TRBV4-2 to TRBJ2-5, with D possibly matching TRBD2 (5 bases). CDR3 length equals 14 residues. Germline V CDR1 and CDR2: LGHNA, YNFKEQ. V lost 3 bases to trimming and J lost 5 bases, with 13 bases between them. The CDR3 DNA follows: TGTGCCAGCAGCCAGGATGGGCGCGGGGAGACCCAGTACTTC. Its protein product is CASSQDGRGETQYF.